A selection of T cell receptor beta chains follows, all from one sample in a study of shared T cell receptors in the human thymus. Profiled with immunoSEQ multiplex PCR; TCRdb holds only in-frame clones, not every one. There are hundreds of thousands of clones in the sample; 70% to 90% occur only once, and around 0.01% lies in the top ten. The sample was also reused in another study, on human thymus T cells.

Sample: thymocytes. The receptors come from a girl younger than two with a congenital heart defect. Both conserved end residues are part of each CDR3.

j_call,v_call,cdr3_length,cdr3_aa
TRBJ2-5,TRBV28,15,CASRPPKRGQETQYF
TRBJ2-3,TRBV6-5,16,CASSYRISEHTDTQYF
TRBJ1-5,TRBV19,16,CASSRDGGGQGQPQHF
TRBJ2-7,TRBV5-1,12,CASSFGGYEQYF
TRBJ2-7,TRBV4-1,17,CASSQDWARDLPYEQYF
TRBJ2-7,TRBV7-8,14,CASSSATSPYEQYF
TRBJ1-2,TRBV18,15,CASSLSGQGVSGYTF
TRBJ1-5,TRBV15,12,CATSNFHQPQHF
TRBJ1-2,TRBV9,13,CASSVLANYGYTF
TRBJ2-7,TRBV2,15,CASSVEIHPYNEQYF
TRBJ1-2,TRBV5-1,15,CASSLRQAANYGYTF
TRBJ2-7,TRBV6-5,15,CASSKSPTGGYEQYF
TRBJ1-5,TRBV11-2,13,CASSPSEWQPQHF
TRBJ1-4,TRBV28,15,CASSLSGNVHEKLFF
TRBJ1-1,TRBV25-1,18,CASSEYVGPLTGVTEAFF
TRBJ1-2,TRBV27,14,CASTRGPGDYGYTF
TRBJ1-1,TRBV27,16,CASKRFGTDPNTEAFF
TRBJ1-3,TRBV27,13,CATSRGRGATIYF
TRBJ1-1,TRBV6-1,15,CASSAIDRRNTEAFF
TRBJ2-5,TRBV4-1,17,CASSPRQNVLVLETQYF
TRBJ1-2,TRBV19,18,CASSISGAPGQGTQGYTF
TRBJ2-1,TRBV7-9,16,CASSPTRLRSYNEQFF
TRBJ2-1,TRBV7-9,17,CASSPTSGGTTYNEQFF
TRBJ2-6,TRBV27,19,CASSARDRGTHSGANVLTF
TRBJ2-2,TRBV7-6,17,CASSLVPSRVGSGELFF
TRBJ2-1,TRBV9,13,CASSTNPSTEQFF
TRBJ2-1,TRBV5-1,20,CASSFQFGFSGQETYNEQFF
TRBJ1-6,TRBV7-2,18,CASSQAGQGSFLYSPLHF
TRBJ1-5,TRBV6-6,14,CASRLRGGVQPQHF
TRBJ1-1,TRBV19,17,CASSALPRQDSNTEAFF
TRBJ1-6,TRBV28,16,CASSPRVGSYNSPLHF
TRBJ2-1,TRBV7-9,15,CASSPAGGTYNEQFF
TRBJ2-1,TRBV9,15,CASSGSGGVYNEQFF
TRBJ1-2,TRBV4-3,15,CASSQAQQGHCSYTF
TRBJ2-2,TRBV25-1,16,CASTSGTRGFDGELFF
TRBJ2-7,TRBV14,12,CASSQTVNEQYF
TRBJ2-7,TRBV7-2,18,CASSSEGQGTPDLYEQYF
TRBJ1-1,TRBV18,17,CASSPHQGPFWDTEAFF
TRBJ1-1,TRBV7-2,15,CASSSEVWRNTEAFF
TRBJ1-5,TRBV7-9,13,CASSLQERSPQHF
TRBJ1-1,TRBV15,17,CATSRERTGLKNVEAFF
TRBJ1-3,TRBV18,16,CASSPLEGARGNTIYF
TRBJ2-2,TRBV4-3,19,CASSQDRVGQALNTGELFF
TRBJ2-1,TRBV7-8,16,CASSFFRGGLYNEQFF
TRBJ1-1,TRBV29-1,15,CSVETRRGSNPEAFF